This TCR beta chain was obtained from a study of blood T cell repertoires in COVID-19. Some clones are missing from TCRdb's copy, which holds only in-frame ones; the method was immunoSEQ multiplex PCR. The data contain over 95,000 clones, 75% to 90% of them singletons. V lost 5 bases and J 4 bases, leaving 15 bases between the germline ends. From germline, CDR1 is MGHRA and CDR2 YSYEKL. The CDR3 totals 16 residues. What was sequenced was peripheral blood. The TCR comes from a woman aged 50 to 60 with acute or convalescent COVID-19. The V call is TRBV4-1, the J call TRBJ2-6; TRBD1 is a possible D gene (5 bases). Here the CDR3 reads CASSRGPISGANVLTF. CDR3 bases: TGCGCCAGCAGCAGGGGCCCTATCTCGGGGGCCAACGTCCTGACTTTC.